A single sample gave rise to the 23 T cell receptor beta chains below, sequenced in a study of T cells in localized non-small cell lung cancer. Clones were read by immunoSEQ multiplex PCR, and TCRdb kept only the in-frame ones, dropping some. The table records roughly 58,000 clones, roughly 76% of them present only once. Source: PBMCs, taken before any cancer treatment. All receptors come from a man aged 40 to 75 with stage II lung adenocarcinoma.

V and J are TRBV28 and TRBJ1-2, with TRBD1 identical over 9 bases. The CDR3 runs to 16 residues. Germline lookup yields CDR1 MDHEN and CDR2 SYDVKM. V gave up 3 bases and J gave up 2 bases; unmatched junction bases: 7. This CDR3 is CASSFALGTGNYGYTF. In DNA form, the CDR3 reads TGTGCCAGCAGTTTCGCTCTCGGGACAGGGAACTATGGCTACACCTTC.

This clone appeared once. The rearrangement links TRBV27 to TRBJ2-6; tentative D call: TRBD1 (7 bases). The V gene's germline CDR1 is MNHEY and CDR2 SMNVEV (reference sequence). Trimming pared 10 bases from V and 2 bases from J, leaving 9 bases between. The CDR3 has 13 residues. The CDR3 sequence: CATRGAGANVLTF. The CDR3 DNA reads as TGTGCCACCAGGGGGGCTGGGGCCAACGTCCTGACTTTC.

J is TRBJ2-5 and V is TRBV10-3, with a tentative D call TRBD1 (5 bases). The germline gives CDR1 ENHRY, CDR2 SYGVKD. The CDR3 is 16 amino acids. Deletions cut 2 bases from V and 1 base from J, with 14 bases between. For the CDR3, the DNA is TGTGCCATCAGTGAGGGCTTGGGGCCGGGCCAAGAGACCCAGTACTTC. The encoded protein is CAISEGLGPGQETQYF.

The chain combines TRBV11-2 with TRBJ2-2; possible D gene TRBD1, 5 bases. Trimming cost V 4 bases and J 0 bases, with 9 bases left between them. CDR3 length equals 15 residues. The germline CDR1 and CDR2 sequences are SGHAT and FQNNGV. The CDR3 sequence is CASSSRASNTGELFF. The CDR3 DNA sequence: TGTGCCAGCAGCTCCAGGGCCTCGAACACCGGGGAGCTGTTTTTT.

This chain connects TRBV4-3 to TRBJ2-7; D is uncertain. With 4 bases removed from V and 4 bases from J, the gap between germline ends came to 14 bases. The CDR3 consists of 14 residues. CDR1 LGHNA and CDR2 YSLEER come from the germline V gene. CDR3 region: CASSPGRVSYEQYF. The CDR3 coding sequence is TGCGCCAGCAGCCCCGGACGAGTCTCTTACGAGCAGTACTTC.

Only one count was recorded for this clone. V usage is TRBV19 and J usage is TRBJ2-3; 14 bases are shared with TRBD2. The trim removed 5 bases at V and 0 bases at J, leaving 7 bases unmatched. The CDR3 covers 18 residues. Germline-derived CDR1 and CDR2 are LNHDA and SQIVND (reference sequence). This CDR3 is CASSPRLAGGSSTDTQYF. In DNA form, the CDR3 reads TGTGCCAGTAGTCCAAGACTAGCGGGAGGGTCTAGCACAGATACGCAGTATTTT.

This rearrangement joins TRBV6-1 to TRBJ2-7; 8 bases align to TRBD2. The CDR3 consists of 15 residues. Germline trimming cut 3 bases from V and 3 bases from J; bases unmatched to any gene: 7. CDR1 and CDR2 from the germline V gene are MNHNS and SASEGT. CDR3 residues: CASSDRGRSFYEQYF. The DNA for the CDR3 is TGTGCCAGCAGTGATCGCGGGAGGAGTTTCTACGAGCAGTACTTC.

This clone is a singleton in its sample. In DNA, the CDR3 is TGTGCTAGTGGCCTAGGGACAGTCTCTGAAAAACTGTTTTTT. This sequence encodes CASGLGTVSEKLFF. The chain couples TRBV12-5 to TRBJ1-4; 7 bases are shared with TRBD1. This CDR3 region has 14 residues. Germline lookup yields CDR1 LGHNT and CDR2 FRNRAP. Unmatched junction bases numbered 8, after V lost 6 bases and J lost 7 bases.

V and J are TRBV9 and TRBJ1-2, with 12 bases fitting TRBD1. This CDR3 spans 16 amino acids. V was pared by 4 bases and J by 6 bases, with 10 bases of the junction left unmatched. Germline CDR1 SGDLS, CDR2 YYNGEE. CDR3 nucleotides: TGTGCCAGCAGCAGTCCCGGGACAGGGGGCGCGGATGGCTACACCTTC. As protein: CASSSPGTGGADGYTF.

V gene TRBV6-1 combines with J gene TRBJ1-3; D unresolved. CDR3 length equals 13 residues. The germline V and J ends were trimmed by 7 bases and 1 base, with 8 bases remaining between them. Germline-derived CDR1 and CDR2 are MNHNS and SASEGT. CDR3 in amino acids: CASIGSSGNTIYF. Here the CDR3 DNA reads TGTGCCAGCATAGGTAGTTCTGGAAACACCATATATTTT.

The chain is built from TRBV2 and TRBJ1-1, with no clear D. Trimming stripped 2 bases from V and 5 bases from J, with 12 bases between. Germline assignment: CDR1 SNHLY and CDR2 FYNNEI. CDR3 length equals 14 residues. The chain's CDR3 is CASSERRAETEAFF. As DNA, the CDR3 is TGTGCCAGCAGTGAAAGGCGGGCGGAGACTGAAGCTTTCTTT.

This sequence joins TRBV5-1 and TRBJ2-5; maybe TRBD2 (5 bases). CDR3 size: 16 residues. V was trimmed by 1 base and J by 1 base, leaving 14 bases between them. Germline V gene sequence: CDR1 SGHRS, CDR2 YFSETQ. In nucleotides, the CDR3 is TGCGCCAGCAGCTTGTGGAGCGGTCGGGGCCAAGAGACCCAGTACTTC. This encodes CASSLWSGRGQETQYF.

The chain is built from TRBV5-4 and TRBJ2-3; D uncertain. This CDR3 contains 14 residues. Germline loops: CDR1 SGHNT, CDR2 YYREEE (reference sequence). Trimming took 0 bases from V and 6 from J, leaving 11 bases between them. CDR3 sequence: CASSLGAPVDTQYF. In DNA form, the CDR3 reads TGTGCCAGCAGCTTGGGGGCCCCGGTGGATACGCAGTATTTT.

A remark on this clone: At one end the junction does not follow the germline gene, possibly because of a read error. J is TRBJ2-2 and V is TRBV6-1; D ambiguous. The CDR3 consists of 15 residues. Per the germline V gene, CDR1 is MNHNS and CDR2 is SASEGT. As DNA, the CDR3 is TGTGCCAGCGGTGACGGAACAACGAACACCGGGGAGCTGTTTTTT. Translation gives CASGDGTTNTGELFF.

This clone ranks as medium-sized. The rearrangement joins TRBV7-2 to TRBJ2-1; 8 positions agree with TRBD2. The germline V gene encodes CDR1 SGHTA and CDR2 FQGNSA. The ends lost 6 bases at V and 3 bases at J; junction bases unmatched: 7. The CDR3 is 15 residues long. The CDR3 nucleotides are TGTGCCAGCAGTGCGGGGGCGGGAGGCTACAATGAGCAGTTCTTC. Protein: CASSAGAGGYNEQFF. The variable domain in full, completed from reference TRBV7-2 and TRBJ2-1, reads GAGVSQSPSNKVTEKGKDVELRCDPISGHTALYWYRQSLGQGLEFLIYFQGNSAPDKSGLPSDRFSAERTGGSVSTLTIQRTQQEDSAVYLCASSAGAGGYNEQFFGPGTRLTVL.

This rearrangement joins TRBV11-2 to TRBJ2-5; tentative D call: TRBD1 (5 bases). CDR1 is SGHAT, CDR2 FQNNGV, per germline. The CDR3 is made up of 13 amino acids. Trimming removed 3 bases at V and 5 bases at J, with 10 bases between. CDR3 in DNA: TGTGCCAGCAGCTTCTACAGGTCGGAGACCCAGTACTTC. Protein sequence: CASSFYRSETQYF.

V and J are TRBV27 and TRBJ2-3, with 9 bases that match TRBD1. The CDR3 is 15 amino acids. The trim removed 2 bases at V and 3 bases at J, leaving 3 bases unmatched. Germline CDR1 and CDR2: MNHEY and SMNVEV (reference sequence). The CDR3 is CASSLRDRVTDTQYF. The CDR3 region has the DNA TGTGCCAGCAGTTTAAGGGACAGGGTGACAGATACGCAGTATTTT.

This sequence joins TRBV7-6 and TRBJ2-1, with D unresolved. CDR1 SGHVS and CDR2 FNYEAQ come from the germline V gene. V was cut by 2 bases and J by 7 bases, with 6 bases left in between. The CDR3 has 12 amino acids. The CDR3 loop is CASSLRPNEQFF. CDR3 coding DNA: TGTGCCAGCAGCTTACGTCCGAATGAGCAGTTCTTC.

This clone was seen just once. The V call is TRBV6-5, the J call TRBJ2-7; D remains unclear. The CDR3 sequence is 15 residues long. The V end was cut by 2 bases, the J end by 2 bases, with 13 bases between. Germline V gene lookup returns CDR1 MNHEY and CDR2 SVGAGI. Written as DNA, the CDR3 is TGTGCCAGCAGTTACCAGACCGTCGCGGCCTACGAGCAGTACTTC. Its protein is CASSYQTVAAYEQYF.

The rearrangement joins TRBV29-1 to TRBJ2-7; 8 bases line up with TRBD1. The CDR3 loop spans 15 amino acids. The V gene's germline CDR1 is SQVTM and CDR2 ANQGSEA. The J segment lost 6 bases and the V segment lost 2 bases, leaving 12 bases of the junction unmatched. The CDR3 here is CSVERPAGGSVEQYF. As DNA, the CDR3 is TGCAGCGTTGAAAGGCCGGCAGGGGGCTCGGTCGAGCAGTACTTC.

This chain uses TRBV7-6 with TRBJ2-3, with D hard to call. The CDR3 is made up of 14 amino acids. V was cut by 4 bases and J by 5 bases, with 13 bases left in between. Germline CDR1 is SGHVS and CDR2 is FNYEAQ. This chain's CDR3 is CASSSVGPKDTQYF. The CDR3 coding sequence is TGTGCCAGCAGCTCGGTCGGACCCAAAGATACGCAGTATTTT.

CDR3 region: CASSYGQGAMNTEAFF. CDR3 DNA: TGTGCCAGCAGTTATGGACAGGGGGCTATGAACACTGAAGCTTTCTTT. This chain joins TRBV27 and TRBJ1-1; TRBD1 matches at 11 bases. Germline CDR1 MNHEY, CDR2 SMNVEV (reference sequence). Losses at the gene ends were 4 bases for V and 0 bases for J; bases not matched to a gene: 4. The CDR3 spans 16 residues.

This clone was seen a handful of times. The chain links TRBV18 to TRBJ1-5, with 8 bases fitting TRBD1. The junction had 1 base not matched to a gene; V was cut back by 3 bases and J by 0 bases. Germline V gene sequence: CDR1 KGHSH, CDR2 LQKENI. The CDR3 consists of 15 residues. The CDR3 reads CASSPQGASNQPQHF. The CDR3 DNA sequence: TGTGCCAGCTCACCCCAGGGGGCTAGCAATCAGCCCCAGCATTTT.